This TCR beta chain was retrieved from a study of T cell changes during pregnancy in multiple sclerosis. The assay was immunoSEQ multiplex PCR, and TCRdb's table has in-frame clones only and misses some. Of tens of thousands of clones in the sample, 80% to 95% are singletons; the top ten hold 3.5% to 4.5%. Germline assignment: CDR1 MNHEY and CDR2 SMNVEV (reference sequence). The CDR3 sequence is 19 residues long. Trimming stripped 6 bases from V and 1 base from J, with 26 bases between. The genes are TRBV27 and TRBJ2-3, with D perhaps TRBD1 (6 bases). Sequencing was performed on peripheral blood, taken after pregnancy. This TCR was sampled from a female donor in good health, enrolled as a control in a pregnancy study. The CDR3: CASRENIRRTVRGTDTQYF. The CDR3 DNA is TGTGCCAGCAGAGAAAATATTAGACGGACAGTGCGGGGCACAGATACGCAGTATTTT.